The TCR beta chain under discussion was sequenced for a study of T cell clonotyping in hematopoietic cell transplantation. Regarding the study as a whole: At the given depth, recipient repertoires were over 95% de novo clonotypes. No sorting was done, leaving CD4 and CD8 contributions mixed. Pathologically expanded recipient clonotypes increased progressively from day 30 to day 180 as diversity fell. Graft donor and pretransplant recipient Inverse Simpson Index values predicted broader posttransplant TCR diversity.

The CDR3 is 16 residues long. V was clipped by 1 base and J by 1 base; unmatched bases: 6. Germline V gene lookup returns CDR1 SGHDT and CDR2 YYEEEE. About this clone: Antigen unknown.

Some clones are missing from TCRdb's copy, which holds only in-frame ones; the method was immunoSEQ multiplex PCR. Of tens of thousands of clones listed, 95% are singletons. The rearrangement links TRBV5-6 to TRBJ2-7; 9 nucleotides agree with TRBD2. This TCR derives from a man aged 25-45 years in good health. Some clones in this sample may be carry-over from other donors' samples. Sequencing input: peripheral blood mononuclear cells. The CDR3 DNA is TGTGCCAGCAGCTTGTCTAGCGGGGTGTTATCCTACGAGCAGTACTTC. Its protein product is CASSLSSGVLSYEQYF.